Listed below are T cell receptor beta chains from one sample, sequenced in a study of T cells in Graves' hyperthyroidism and ophthalmopathy. TCRdb recomputed calls from the multiplex PCR reads with MiXCR, one row per CDR3 protein. The table lists 300,000 to 350,000 distinct CDR3 sequences, around 13% of them singletons. The specimen sequenced was blood. These receptors all stem from a woman in her 30s with Graves' hyperthyroidism. The conserved cysteine and the conserved F or W are not part of the CDR3 here.

j_gene | v_gene | CDR3aa
TRBJ1-6 | TRBV14 | ASSTGLRSPLH
TRBJ2-6 | TRBV14 | ASSQSHRGRVGANVLT
TRBJ2-7 | TRBV7-9 | ASSLGGAGTPRRYEQY
TRBJ1-1 | TRBV28 | ASRAGPTKWEAF
TRBJ2-1 | TRBV27 | ASSLMGGNEQF
TRBJ2-5 | TRBV6-5 | ASSYSGTQY
TRBJ1-1 | TRBV29-1 | SVVFQYEAF
TRBJ1-2 | TRBV25-1 | ASSPVGYKKANYGYT
TRBJ1-5 | TRBV20-1 | SAGTQALRPQH
TRBJ2-5 | TRBV12-3/TRBV12-4 | ASSLSAGSPETQY
TRBJ1-1 | TRBV25-1 | ASSEDRGPTEAF
TRBJ2-5 | TRBV20-1 | SAPVTSPETQY
TRBJ2-7 | TRBV28 | ASSPTWTSGSYEQY
TRBJ2-4 | TRBV6-5 | ASSYGLESKNIQY
TRBJ1-5 | TRBV19 | ASRDLAGNQPQH
TRBJ2-1 | TRBV6-1 | ASGIGSLYNEQF
TRBJ2-1 | TRBV6-9 | ASSSMRLAGGPRLDNEQF